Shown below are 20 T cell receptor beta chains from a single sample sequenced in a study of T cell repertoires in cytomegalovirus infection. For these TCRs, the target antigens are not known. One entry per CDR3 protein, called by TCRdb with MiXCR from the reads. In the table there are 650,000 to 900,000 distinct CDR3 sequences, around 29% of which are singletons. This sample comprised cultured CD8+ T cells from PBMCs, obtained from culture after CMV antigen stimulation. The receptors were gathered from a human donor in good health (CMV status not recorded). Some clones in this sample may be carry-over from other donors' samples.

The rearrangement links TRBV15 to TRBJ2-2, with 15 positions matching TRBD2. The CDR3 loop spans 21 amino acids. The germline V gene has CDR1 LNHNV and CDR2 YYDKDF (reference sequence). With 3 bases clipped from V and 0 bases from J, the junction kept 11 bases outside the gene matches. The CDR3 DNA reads TGTGCCACCAGCAGCGAAGGACCGGGACTAGCGGGGGGTCCGAACACCGGGGAGCTGTTTTTT. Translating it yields CATSSEGPGLAGGPNTGELFF.

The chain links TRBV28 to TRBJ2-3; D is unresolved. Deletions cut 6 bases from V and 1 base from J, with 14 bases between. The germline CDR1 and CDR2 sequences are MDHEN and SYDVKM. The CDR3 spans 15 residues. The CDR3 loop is CASSSGISRTDTQYF. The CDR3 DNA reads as TGTGCCAGCAGCAGTGGGATCAGCCGCACAGATACGCAGTATTTT.

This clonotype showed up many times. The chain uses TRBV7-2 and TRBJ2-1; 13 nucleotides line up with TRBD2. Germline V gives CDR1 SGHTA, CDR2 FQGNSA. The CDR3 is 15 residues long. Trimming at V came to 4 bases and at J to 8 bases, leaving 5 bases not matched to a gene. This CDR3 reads CASSSSGLAGDEQFF. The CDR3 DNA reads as TGTGCCAGCAGCTCCTCCGGACTAGCGGGGGATGAGCAGTTCTTC. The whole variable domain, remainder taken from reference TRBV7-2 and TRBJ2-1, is GAGVSQSPSNKVTEKGKDVELRCDPISGHTALYWYRQSLGQGLEFLIYFQGNSAPDKSGLPSDRFSAERTGGSVSTLTIQRTQQEDSAVYLCASSSSGLAGDEQFFGPGTRLTVL.

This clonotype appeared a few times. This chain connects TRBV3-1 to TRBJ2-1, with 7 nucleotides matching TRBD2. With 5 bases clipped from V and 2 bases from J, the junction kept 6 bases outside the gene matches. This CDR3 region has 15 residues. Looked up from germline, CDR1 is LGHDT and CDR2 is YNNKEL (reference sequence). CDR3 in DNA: TGTGCCAGCAGCTTTCAGCGGGGTGCCTACAATGAGCAGTTCTTC. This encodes CASSFQRGAYNEQFF.

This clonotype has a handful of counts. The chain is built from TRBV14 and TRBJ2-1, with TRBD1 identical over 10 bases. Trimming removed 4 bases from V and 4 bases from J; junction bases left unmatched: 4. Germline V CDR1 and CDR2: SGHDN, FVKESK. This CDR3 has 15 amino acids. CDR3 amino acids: CASSPVGQGYNEQFF. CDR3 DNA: TGTGCCAGCAGCCCAGTGGGACAGGGGTACAATGAGCAGTTCTTC.

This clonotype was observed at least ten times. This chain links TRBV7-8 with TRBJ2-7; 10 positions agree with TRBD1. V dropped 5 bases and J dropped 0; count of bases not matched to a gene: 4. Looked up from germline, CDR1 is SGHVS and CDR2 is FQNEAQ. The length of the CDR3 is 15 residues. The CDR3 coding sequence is TGTGCCAGCAGCCTTTGGACAGGGGGCTCCTACGAGCAGTACTTC. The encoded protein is CASSLWTGGSYEQYF.

The CDR3 spells CSARDSRMRTGRETQYF. DNA of the CDR3: TGCAGTGCTAGAGATAGTAGGATGCGGACGGGACGAGAGACCCAGTACTTC. J is TRBJ2-5 and V is TRBV20-1; possibly TRBD1 or TRBD2 for D (5 bases each). Germline V gene data show CDR1 as DFQATT and CDR2 as SNEGSKA (reference sequence). This CDR3 spans 17 amino acids. The germline V and J ends were trimmed by 0 bases and 4 bases, with 21 bases remaining between them.

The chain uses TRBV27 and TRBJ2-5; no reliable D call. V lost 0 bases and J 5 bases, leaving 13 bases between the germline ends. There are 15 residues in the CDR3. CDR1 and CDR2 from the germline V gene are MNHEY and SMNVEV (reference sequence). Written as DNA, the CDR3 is TGTGCCAGCAGTTTATCTGCCGGCCTCGGGGAGACCCAGTACTTC. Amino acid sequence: CASSLSAGLGETQYF.

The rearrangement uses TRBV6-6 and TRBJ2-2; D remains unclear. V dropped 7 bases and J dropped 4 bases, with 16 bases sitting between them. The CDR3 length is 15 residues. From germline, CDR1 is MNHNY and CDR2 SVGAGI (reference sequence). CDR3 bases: TGTGCCAGCACCACGAAACCCGCCCCCACCGGGGAGCTGTTTTTT. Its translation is CASTTKPAPTGELFF.

The CDR3 DNA reads as TGTGCCAGCAGGGAAATAGGGGGCCCCCAAGAGACCCAGTACTTC. Its protein is CASREIGGPQETQYF. This chain links TRBV6-1 with TRBJ2-5, with TRBD1 identical over 7 bases. The J segment lost 1 base and the V segment lost 6 bases, leaving 8 bases of the junction unmatched. CDR1 and CDR2 (germline): MNHNS, SASEGT. The CDR3 loop spans 15 amino acids.

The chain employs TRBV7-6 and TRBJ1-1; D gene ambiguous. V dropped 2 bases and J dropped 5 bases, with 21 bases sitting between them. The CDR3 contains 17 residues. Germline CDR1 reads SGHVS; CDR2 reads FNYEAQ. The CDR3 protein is CASSLNRVVGRLTEAFF. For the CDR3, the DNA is TGTGCCAGCAGCTTAAATCGGGTGGTGGGTCGACTAACTGAAGCTTTCTTT.

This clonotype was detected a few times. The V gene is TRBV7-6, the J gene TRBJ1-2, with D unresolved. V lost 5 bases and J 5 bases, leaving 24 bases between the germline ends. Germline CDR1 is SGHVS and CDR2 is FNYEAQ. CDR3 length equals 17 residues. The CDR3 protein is CASSHSNSTSLLYGYTF. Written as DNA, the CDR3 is TGTGCCAGCAGCCACAGTAACTCAACCTCTCTTCTTTATGGCTACACCTTC. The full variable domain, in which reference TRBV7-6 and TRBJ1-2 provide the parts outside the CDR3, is GAGVSQSPRYKVTKRGQDVALRCDPISGHVSLYWYRQALGQGPEFLTYFNYEAQQDKSGLPNDRFSAERPEGSISTLTIQRTEQRDSAMYRCASSHSNSTSLLYGYTFGSGTRLTVV.

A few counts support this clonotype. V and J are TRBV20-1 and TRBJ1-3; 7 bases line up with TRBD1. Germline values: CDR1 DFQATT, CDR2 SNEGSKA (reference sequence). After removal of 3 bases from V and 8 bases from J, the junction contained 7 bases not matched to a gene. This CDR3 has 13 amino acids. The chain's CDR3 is CSARNDRADTIYF. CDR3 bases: TGCAGTGCTAGGAATGACAGGGCTGACACCATATATTTT.

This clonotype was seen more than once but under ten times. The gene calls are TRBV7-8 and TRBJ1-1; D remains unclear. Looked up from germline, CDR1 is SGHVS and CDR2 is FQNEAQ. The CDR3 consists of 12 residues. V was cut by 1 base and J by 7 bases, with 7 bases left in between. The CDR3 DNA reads TGTGCCAGCAGCTTAGGGCCGTATGAAGCTTTCTTT. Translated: CASSLGPYEAFF.

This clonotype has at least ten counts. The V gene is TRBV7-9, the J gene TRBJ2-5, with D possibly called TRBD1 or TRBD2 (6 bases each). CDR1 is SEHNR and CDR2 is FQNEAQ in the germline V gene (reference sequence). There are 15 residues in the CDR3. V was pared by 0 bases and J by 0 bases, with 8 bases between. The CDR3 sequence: CASSLAGGYQETQYF. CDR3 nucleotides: TGTGCCAGCAGCTTAGCCGGGGGCTACCAAGAGACCCAGTACTTC.

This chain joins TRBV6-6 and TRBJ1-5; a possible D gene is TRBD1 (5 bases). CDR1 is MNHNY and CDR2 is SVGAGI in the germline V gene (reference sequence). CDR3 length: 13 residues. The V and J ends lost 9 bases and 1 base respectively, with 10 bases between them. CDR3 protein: CASAGISNQPQHF. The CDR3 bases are TGTGCCAGTGCAGGGATAAGCAATCAGCCCCAGCATTTT.

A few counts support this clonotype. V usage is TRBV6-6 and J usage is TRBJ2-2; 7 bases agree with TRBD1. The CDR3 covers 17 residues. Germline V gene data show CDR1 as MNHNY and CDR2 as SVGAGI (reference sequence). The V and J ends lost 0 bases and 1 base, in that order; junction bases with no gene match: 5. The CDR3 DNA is TGTGCCAGCAGTTACTCTAGGGGGCGCGGGAACACCGGGGAGCTGTTTTTT. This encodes CASSYSRGRGNTGELFF.

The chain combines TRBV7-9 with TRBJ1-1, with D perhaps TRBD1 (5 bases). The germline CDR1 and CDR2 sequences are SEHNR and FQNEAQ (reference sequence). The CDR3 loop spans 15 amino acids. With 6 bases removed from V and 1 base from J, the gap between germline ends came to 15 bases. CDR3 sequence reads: CASSLVQGTNTEAFF. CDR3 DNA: TGTGCCAGCAGTCTTGTCCAGGGAACGAACACTGAAGCTTTCTTT.

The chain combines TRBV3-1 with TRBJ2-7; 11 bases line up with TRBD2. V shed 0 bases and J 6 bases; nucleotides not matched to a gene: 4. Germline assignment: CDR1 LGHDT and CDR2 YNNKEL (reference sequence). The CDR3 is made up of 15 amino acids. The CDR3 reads CASSQDFSGGAEQYV. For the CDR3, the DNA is TGTGCCAGCAGCCAAGATTTTAGCGGGGGGGCCGAGCAGTACGTC.

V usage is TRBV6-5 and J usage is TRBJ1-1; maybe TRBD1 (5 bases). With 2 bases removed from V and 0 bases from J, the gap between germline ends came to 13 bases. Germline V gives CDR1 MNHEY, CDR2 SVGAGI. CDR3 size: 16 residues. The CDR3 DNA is TGTGCCAGCAGTTACGCGGACTGGGGCATGAACACTGAAGCTTTCTTT. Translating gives CASSYADWGMNTEAFF.